The sequence of this T cell receptor beta chain was determined in a study of Ad26.COV2.S vaccination and SARS-CoV-2 variants. Study-wide findings and caveats: Post-vaccination breadth of spike-specific CD8+ and CD4+ T cell responses was reportedly substantial. Similar non-spike TCR breadth was observed in recipients of vaccine and of placebo. While placebo recipients had lower spike-specific TCR breadth, vaccine recipients had more. From the TCR breadth and depth analyses, total T cell responses may have been underestimated.

Assay used: immunoSEQ multiplex PCR; TCRdb lists only in-frame clones, some missing. The sample lists approximately 140,000 clones, just over 85% seen once, with 5% in the top ten. A remark on this clone: What it binds is not known.

The sequencing used peripheral blood, collected after recovery from COVID-19. The source is a human donor who had recovered from COVID-19.

The DNA for the CDR3 is TGTGCCAGCAGTTTATACACTGAAGCTTTCTTT. This encodes CASSLYTEAFF. V and J are TRBV12-3 or TRBV12-4 and TRBJ1-1; D gene ambiguous. The CDR3 runs to 11 residues. V was trimmed by 2 bases and J by 3 bases, leaving 1 base between them.